The 3 T cell receptor gamma chains presented below share a single source sample, sequenced in a study of Vδ1+ human thymocytes. Study-wide results and limits: Thymic TRG and TRD repertoires appeared highly polyclonal, with Gaussian CDR3 length distributions.

Which antigens these TCRs recognize remains unknown. The template was reverse-transcribed extracted RNA. Pooled V-gene forward primers with one constant-region reverse primer generated the CDR3 amplicons by multiplex PCR. TCRdb reanalysed the multiplex PCR reads with CATT. The table lists around 11,000 gamma-chain clones, about 47% of them singletons. Sequenced sample: Vdelta1+ gamma-delta thymocytes from the thymus. Subset described: FACS-sorted CD3+ TCRalphabeta- TCRVdelta1+ TCRVdelta2- thymocytes. The source of these receptors is a boy in the first two years of life who had congenital heart surgery.

This clone was counted once. This chain connects TRGV5 to TRGJ1 or TRGJ2. TCRdb carries no J gene annotation; the J gene was assigned here by matching the DNA with germline. Trimming cost V 2 bases and J 3 bases; bases outside gene matches: 7. CDR3 length: 14 residues. Germline-derived CDR1 and CDR2 are VINAFY and YDVSNSKD. The CDR3 DNA reads as TGTGCCACCTGGGACACCAAGGCTTATTATAAGAAACTCTTT. This encodes CATWDTKAYYKKLF.

Note on this clone: A read error may produce the germline difference seen at one junction end. The genes are TRGV3 and TRGJ1 or TRGJ2. This CDR3 contains 14 residues. The germline V gene has CDR1 VTNTFY and CDR2 YDVSTARD (reference sequence). CDR3 nucleotides: TGTGCCACCGGGGAAAGGCATGTTTGGTATAAGAAACTCTTT. The encoded protein is CATGERHVWYKKLF.

J is TRGJ1 or TRGJ2 and V is TRGV9. Assignment of the J gene here rests on matching the DNA to germline, because TCRdb gives none. The germline V gene has CDR1 GITISATS and CDR2 ISYDGTV (reference sequence). V was clipped by 0 bases and J by 11 bases; unmatched bases: 10. This CDR3 region has 13 residues. The CDR3 protein is CALWEVRSPQKLF. The CDR3, as DNA: TGTGCCTTGTGGGAGGTGCGATCCCCCCAGAAACTCTTT.